A selection of T cell receptor beta chains follows, all from one sample in a study of blood T cells in healthy people across ages. TCRdb recomputed calls from the 5' RACE reads with MiXCR, one row per CDR3 protein. The sample shows hundreds of thousands of distinct CDR3 sequences, about 54% of them seen only once. Sequenced input: blood. The receptors were gathered from a man in his 60s in good health. Each CDR3 is given with its conserved first and last residue. A D gene is named only where the DNA matches it firmly. Not every row has a clone size; where given, it reads once, few, many or a size class.

TRBV9	TRBJ2-1	.	.	TGTGCCAGCAGCCCATACAGACGACGGCTCGACTACAATGAGCAGTTCTTC	CASSPYRRRLDYNEQFF
TRBV27	TRBJ2-7	.	.	TGTGCCAGCAGCCAAAAGGGTGGGGGACTTAATGACTACGAGCAGTACTTC	CASSQKGGGLNDYEQYF
TRBV24-1	TRBJ1-1	.	TRBD1	TGTGCCACCAGGACAGGGGATCGTGCTTTCTTT	CATRTGDRAFF
TRBV5-1	TRBJ2-6	.	.	TGCGCCAGCAGCTTGGGGGGCCACTCTGGGGCCAACGTCCTGACTTTC	CASSLGGHSGANVLTF
TRBV3-1	TRBJ1-4	.	TRBD1	TGTGCCAGCAGCCGATTACCGGGACAGGGGGATGAAAAACTGTTTTTT	CASSRLPGQGDEKLFF
TRBV7-2	TRBJ2-3	.	.	TGTGCCAGCAGCATAGGAACTTCATCCCAAGCTAGCACAGATACGCAGTATTTT	CASSIGTSSQASTDTQYF
TRBV5-1	TRBJ2-1	few	.	TGCGCCAGCAGCTTGGGCGAGCTCTCCTACAATGAGCAGTTCTTC	CASSLGELSYNEQFF
TRBV4-2	TRBJ1-2	.	.	TGTGCCAGCAGCCAAGATTCGGGGCAGCCCTATGGCTACACCTTC	CASSQDSGQPYGYTF
TRBV10-3	TRBJ1-2	few	.	TGTGCCATCAGACCCAGGGTAGGCTATGGCTACACCTTC	CAIRPRVGYGYTF
TRBV21-1	TRBJ2-4	few	.	TGTGCCAGCAGGGAAGACAGGGATACTACGTTGCAGTACTTC	CASREDRDTTLQYF
TRBV3-1	TRBJ1-2	few	.	TGTGCCAGCGGGTCTAACTATGGCTACACCTTC	CASGSNYGYTF
TRBV18	TRBJ2-1	.	TRBD1	TGTGCCAGCTCACCACCGGCCGGGACAGGCAATGAGCAGTTCTTC	CASSPPAGTGNEQFF
TRBV7-9	TRBJ1-1	.	TRBD1	TGTGCCAGCAGCTTAATCCAGGGGGCACCTGAAGCTTTCTTT	CASSLIQGAPEAFF